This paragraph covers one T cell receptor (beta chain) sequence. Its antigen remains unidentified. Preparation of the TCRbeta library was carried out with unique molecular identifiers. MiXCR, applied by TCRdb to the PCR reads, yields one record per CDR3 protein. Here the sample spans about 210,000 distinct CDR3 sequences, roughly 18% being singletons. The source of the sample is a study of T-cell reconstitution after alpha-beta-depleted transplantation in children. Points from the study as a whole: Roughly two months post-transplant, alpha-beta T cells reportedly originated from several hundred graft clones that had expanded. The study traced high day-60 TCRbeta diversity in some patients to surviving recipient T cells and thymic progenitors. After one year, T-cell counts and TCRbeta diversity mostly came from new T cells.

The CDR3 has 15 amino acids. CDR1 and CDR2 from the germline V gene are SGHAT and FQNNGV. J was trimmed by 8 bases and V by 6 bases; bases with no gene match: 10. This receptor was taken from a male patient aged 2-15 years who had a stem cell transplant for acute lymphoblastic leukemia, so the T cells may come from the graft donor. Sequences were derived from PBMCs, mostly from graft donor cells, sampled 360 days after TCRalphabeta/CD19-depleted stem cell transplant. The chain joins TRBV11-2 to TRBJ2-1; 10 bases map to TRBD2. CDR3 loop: CASRPSGGATHEQFF. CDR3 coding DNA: TGTGCCAGCAGACCCAGCGGGGGGGCTACTCATGAGCAGTTCTTC.